This T cell receptor beta chain was profiled in a study of T-cell reconstitution after alpha-beta-depleted transplantation in children. Concerning this clonotype itself: The antigen remains unidentified.

Study conclusions and caveats: Several hundred rapidly expanded clones from non-depleted graft cells reportedly supplied alpha-beta T cells about two months post-transplant. Newly produced T cells mostly provided counts and TCRbeta diversity after one year, as hyperexpanded clones declined. For some patients, TCRbeta diversity was high at day 60 because of recipient T cells and thymic progenitors that survived.

Library preparation (for TCRbeta) was performed with unique molecular identifiers. TCRdb re-derived calls from the PCR reads in MiXCR, one entry per CDR3 protein. Of hundreds of thousands of distinct CDR3 sequences in the sample, 20% to 30% were seen once. Germline assignment: CDR1 SGHVS and CDR2 FQNEAQ. CDR3 length equals 15 residues. Trimming pared 5 bases from V and 3 bases from J, leaving 13 bases between. The source material was PBMCs, mostly from graft donor cells, sampled 360 days after TCRalphabeta/CD19-depleted stem cell transplant. V is TRBV7-8 and J is TRBJ2-2; the D gene is possibly TRBD1 (6 bases). The sequence was obtained from a female patient aged 2-9 years who had a stem cell transplant for congenital amegakaryocytic thrombocytopenia, so the T cells may come from the graft donor. The CDR3 here is CASSNRVSDTGELFF. The CDR3 DNA follows: TGTGCCAGCAGCAACAGGGTTTCGGACACCGGGGAGCTGTTTTTT.